This passage covers 17 T cell receptor beta chains from one sample sequenced in a study of beta chain features in type 1 diabetes (dated by TCRdb to between 2018 and 2020). The research as a whole found: In all four CD4+ subsets, TCRB CDR3 length was moderately but significantly shorter in type 1 diabetes patients.

The library was built by means of the immunoSEQ multiplex PCR assay. The entire isolated RNA was reverse transcribed using the High Capacity cDNA Reverse Transcription Kit, and thus expressed TCRB transcripts were sequenced. In TCRdb, the immuneACCESS table is reduced to in-frame sequences with V and J assigned. These tables do not hold every clone; where another copy was compared, an unresolved V gene accounts for under half, and the others remain unexplained. Within this sample are about 640,000 clones, with 9.5% to 15% of them counted one time only. The ten largest clonotypes hold around 0.12% of the sample. These receptors have no identified antigens. The sequencing input was naive CD4+ T cells from blood. Explained via the paper, the cell subset or site label denotes: true naive CD4+ T cells. These TCRs come from a man aged 30-40 years with type 1 diabetes.

This clone has more than one count but fewer than ten. The chain recombines TRBV29-1 with TRBJ2-7, with D tentatively TRBD1 (5 bases). This CDR3 contains 11 residues. Looked up from germline, CDR1 is SQVTM and CDR2 is ANQGSEA. With 8 bases removed from V and 5 bases from J, the gap between germline ends came to 13 bases. The CDR3 reads CSTRVRHEQYF. The CDR3 nucleotides are TGCAGCACCAGGGTACGCCACGAGCAGTACTTC.

This sequence joins TRBV1 and TRBJ2-1; the table's D call, TRBD2, was not checked against the DNA. TRBV1 is labeled a pseudogene. There are 17 residues in the CDR3. CDR3 sequence (DNA): TGCACCAGCAGCCAAGGCGCCTTTGGGAGTTTGGGCAATGAGCAGTTCTTC. Translated: CTSSQGAFGSLGNEQFF.

The J gene is TRBJ2-7, the V gene TRBV5-1; 7 bases line up with TRBD1. Per the germline V gene, CDR1 is SGHRS and CDR2 is YFSETQ. CDR3 length: 16 residues. The ends lost 5 bases at V and 0 bases at J; junction bases unmatched: 11. CDR3 residues: CASSSHSGTDSYEQYF. The CDR3, as DNA: TGCGCCAGCAGTTCTCACTCCGGGACAGACTCCTACGAGCAGTACTTC.

The chain is built from TRBV7-9 and TRBJ1-6, with 7 bases identical to TRBD1. CDR3 length: 17 residues. The ends lost 4 bases at V and 0 bases at J; junction bases unmatched: 6. The germline V gene has CDR1 SEHNR and CDR2 FQNEAQ (reference sequence). This CDR3 is CASSSDRMSSYNSPLHF. The CDR3 coding sequence is TGTGCCAGCAGCTCGGACAGGATGAGCTCCTATAATTCACCCCTCCACTTT.

The V call is TRBV20-1, the J call TRBJ1-1, with D unresolved. V was pared by 3 bases and J by 0 bases, with 2 bases between. The CDR3 is 11 amino acids. Germline V CDR1 and CDR2: DFQATT, SNEGSKA (reference sequence). This CDR3 is CSASLNTEAFF. The CDR3 nucleotides are TGCAGTGCTAGCCTGAACACTGAAGCTTTCTTT.

This clone has a handful of counts. The genes are TRBV30 and TRBJ2-1, with D possibly matching TRBD1 (6 bases). This CDR3 has 13 amino acids. V was shortened by 4 bases and J by 8 bases, with 15 bases between the two germline ends. CDR1 is GTSNPN, CDR2 SVGIG, per germline (reference sequence). CDR3 in DNA: TGTGCCTGGAACGTCCAGGGGAGCGATGAGCAGTTCTTC. Its protein is CAWNVQGSDEQFF.

The chain couples TRBV30 to TRBJ2-2; D gene unclear. Germline V gene sequence: CDR1 GTSNPN, CDR2 SVGIG (reference sequence). Trimming cost V 4 bases and J 0 bases, with 21 bases left between them. The CDR3 is made up of 18 amino acids. The CDR3 spells CAWMGWVSTDSNTGELFF. CDR3 sequence (DNA): TGTGCCTGGATGGGTTGGGTATCGACGGATTCGAACACCGGGGAGCTGTTTTTT.

V is TRBV6-6 and J is TRBJ1-2, with 10 bases fitting TRBD1. The length of the CDR3 is 14 residues. Germline V gene sequence: CDR1 MNHNY, CDR2 SVGAGI (reference sequence). Germline trimming cut 6 bases from V and 3 bases from J; bases unmatched to any gene: 4. The CDR3 bases are TGTGCCAGCAGGGACAGGGGGACGGACTATGGCTACACCTTC. Its protein is CASRDRGTDYGYTF.

This clone was seen a handful of times. The V gene is TRBV7-9, the J gene TRBJ2-1; TRBD1 aligns across 10 bases. The CDR3 has 15 residues. Germline CDR1 reads SEHNR; CDR2 reads FQNEAQ (reference sequence). The ends lost 5 bases at V and 6 bases at J; junction bases unmatched: 7. CDR3 region: CASSTGQGRVNEQFF. DNA of the CDR3: TGTGCCAGCAGCACGGGACAGGGGAGAGTCAATGAGCAGTTCTTC. The complete variable domain, with remaining parts taken from reference TRBV7-9 and TRBJ2-1, reads DTGVSQNPRHKITKRGQNVTFRCDPISEHNRLYWYRQTLGQGPEFLTYFQNEAQLEKSRLLSDRFSAERPKGSFSTLEIQRTEQGDSAMYLCASSTGQGRVNEQFFGPGTRLTVL.

CDR3 residues: CASSLRAASGGYTF. The CDR3 coding sequence is TGCGCCAGCAGCTTGCGGGCGGCTTCGGGTGGCTACACCTTC. The chain couples TRBV5-1 to TRBJ1-2; D unclear. V shed 1 base and J shed 7 bases, with 14 bases lying between them. Per the germline V gene, CDR1 is SGHRS and CDR2 is YFSETQ. This CDR3 is built from 14 residues.

This clone was seen a few times. The genes are TRBV12-5 and TRBJ2-3; no definite D call. V shed 6 bases and J shed 2 bases, with 0 bases lying between them. Germline values: CDR1 LGHNT, CDR2 FRNRAP. This CDR3 contains 10 residues. CDR3 protein: CASGTDTQYF. CDR3 nucleotides: TGTGCTAGTGGCACAGATACGCAGTATTTT.

This clone was seen a handful of times. This sequence joins TRBV7-3 and TRBJ2-3; 10 bases are shared with TRBD2. The CDR3 consists of 15 residues. Germline V gene lookup returns CDR1 SGHTA and CDR2 FQGTGA. After removal of 5 bases from V and 1 base from J, the junction contained 3 bases not matched to a gene. The CDR3 here is CASSTGTSGTDTQYF. In DNA, the CDR3 is TGTGCCAGCAGCACCGGGACTAGCGGCACAGATACGCAGTATTTT.

In this sample, this clone turned up a few times. V usage is TRBV29-1 and J usage is TRBJ1-5, with D possibly matching TRBD1 (5 bases). V was cut by 4 bases and J by 5 bases, with 15 bases left in between. CDR1 and CDR2 (germline): SQVTM, ANQGSEA. The CDR3 is made up of 14 amino acids. The CDR3 DNA reads as TGCAGCGTTGTAGTTTCAGGGCTGGATCAGCCCCAGCATTTT. Translating it yields CSVVVSGLDQPQHF.

V is TRBV7-2 and J is TRBJ2-2; D is uncertain. The CDR3 runs 13 residues. Trimming shortened V by 1 base and J by 5 bases, and 5 bases separated the two germline ends. Germline V gene sequence: CDR1 SGHTA, CDR2 FQGNSA. CDR3 sequence reads: CASSLVETGELFF. Written as DNA, the CDR3 is TGTGCCAGCAGCTTAGTAGAGACCGGGGAGCTGTTTTTT.

In its sample, this clone was seen a few times. The gene calls are TRBV13 and TRBJ1-3, with TRBD1 as a possible D gene (5 bases). This CDR3 comprises 18 residues. Germline V lookup: CDR1 PRHDT, CDR2 FYEKMQ (reference sequence). Trimming took off 2 bases at V and 0 bases at J, with 17 bases between the two ends. CDR3 DNA: TGTGCCAGCAGCTTATTGACCGGGGGTCGAGGCTCTGGAAACACCATATATTTT. This translates into CASSLLTGGRGSGNTIYF.

This clone came up a few times. V is TRBV5-4 and J is TRBJ2-1; 8 nucleotides align to TRBD2. Germline CDR1 and CDR2: SGHNT and YYREEE (reference sequence). CDR3 length: 15 amino acids. V gave up 4 bases and J gave up 4 bases; unmatched junction bases: 7. The CDR3 DNA reads TGTGCCAGCAGCATAGGGACTAGTTGGTACAATGAGCAGTTCTTC. It is translated as CASSIGTSWYNEQFF.

Points on this clone: Other DNA sequences in this sample translate to the same CDR3. The CDR3 bases are TGTGCTAGTGGTTTAGGGCAGGGAGAGACCCAGTACTTC. Translated: CASGLGQGETQYF. The V gene is TRBV12-5, the J gene TRBJ2-5, with TRBD1 as a possible D gene (5 bases). The CDR3 totals 13 residues. V lost 3 bases and J 4 bases, leaving 9 bases between the germline ends. Germline V gene data show CDR1 as LGHNT and CDR2 as FRNRAP.